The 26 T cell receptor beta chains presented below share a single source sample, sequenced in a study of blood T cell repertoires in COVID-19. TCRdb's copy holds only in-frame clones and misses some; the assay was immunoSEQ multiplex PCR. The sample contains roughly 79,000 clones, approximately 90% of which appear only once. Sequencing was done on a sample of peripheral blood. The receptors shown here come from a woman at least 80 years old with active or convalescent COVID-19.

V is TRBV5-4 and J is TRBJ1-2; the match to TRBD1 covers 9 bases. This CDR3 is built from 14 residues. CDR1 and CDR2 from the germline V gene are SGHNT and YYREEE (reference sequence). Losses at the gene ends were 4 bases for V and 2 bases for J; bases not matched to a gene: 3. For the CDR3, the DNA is TGTGCCAGCAGCCAGACAGGGGGAAACTATGGCTACACCTTC. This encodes CASSQTGGNYGYTF.

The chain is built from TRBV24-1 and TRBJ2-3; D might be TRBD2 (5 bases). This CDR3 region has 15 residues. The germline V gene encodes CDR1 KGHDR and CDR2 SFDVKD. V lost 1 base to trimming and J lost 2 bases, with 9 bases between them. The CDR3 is CATSDFRGITDTQYF. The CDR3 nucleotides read TGTGCCACCAGTGATTTCAGAGGGATCACAGATACGCAGTATTTT.

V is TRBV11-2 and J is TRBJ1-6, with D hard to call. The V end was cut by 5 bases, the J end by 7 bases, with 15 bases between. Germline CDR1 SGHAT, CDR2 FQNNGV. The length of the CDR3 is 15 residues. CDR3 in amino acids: CASSLRTLPNSPLHF. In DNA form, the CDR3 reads TGTGCCAGCAGCCTCCGGACTCTACCCAATTCACCCCTCCACTTT.

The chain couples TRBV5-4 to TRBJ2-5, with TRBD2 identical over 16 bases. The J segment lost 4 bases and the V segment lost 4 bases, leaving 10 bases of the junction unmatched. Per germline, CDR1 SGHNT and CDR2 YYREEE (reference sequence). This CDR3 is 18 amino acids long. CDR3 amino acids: CASSLPGLAGGRRETQYF. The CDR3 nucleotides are TGTGCCAGCAGCCTACCGGGACTAGCGGGGGGGCGACGAGAGACCCAGTACTTC.

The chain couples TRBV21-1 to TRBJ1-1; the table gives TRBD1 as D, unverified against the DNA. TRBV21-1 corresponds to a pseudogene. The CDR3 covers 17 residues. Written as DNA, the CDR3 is TGTGCCAGCAGCACCGGAGCTGGGGACAGAGAGAACACTGAAGCTTTCTTT. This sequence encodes CASSTGAGDRENTEAFF.

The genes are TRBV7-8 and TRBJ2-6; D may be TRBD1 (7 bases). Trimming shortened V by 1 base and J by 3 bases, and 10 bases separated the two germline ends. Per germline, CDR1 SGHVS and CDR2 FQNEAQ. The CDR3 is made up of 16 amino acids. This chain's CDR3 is CASSLGQGGGANVLTF. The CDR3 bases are TGTGCCAGCAGCTTAGGACAGGGAGGTGGGGCCAACGTCCTGACTTTC.

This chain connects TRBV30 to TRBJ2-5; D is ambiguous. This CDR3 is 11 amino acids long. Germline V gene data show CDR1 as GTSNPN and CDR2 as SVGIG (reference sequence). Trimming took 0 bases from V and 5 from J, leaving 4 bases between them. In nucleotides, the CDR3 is TGTGCCTGGAGTGTATATGAGACCCAGTACTTC. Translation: CAWSVYETQYF.

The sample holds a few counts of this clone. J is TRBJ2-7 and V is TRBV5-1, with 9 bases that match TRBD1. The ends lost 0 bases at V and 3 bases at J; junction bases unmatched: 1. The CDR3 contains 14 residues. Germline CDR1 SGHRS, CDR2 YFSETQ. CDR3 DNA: TGCGCCAGCAGCTTGGCGGGACAGGGCTACGAGCAGTACTTC. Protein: CASSLAGQGYEQYF.

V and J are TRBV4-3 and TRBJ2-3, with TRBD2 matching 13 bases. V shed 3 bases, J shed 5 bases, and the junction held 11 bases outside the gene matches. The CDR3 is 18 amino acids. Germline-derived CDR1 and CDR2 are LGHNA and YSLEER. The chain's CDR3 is CASSHLISGLAGRDTQYF. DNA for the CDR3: TGCGCCAGCAGCCACCTAATTTCGGGACTAGCGGGACGAGATACGCAGTATTTT.

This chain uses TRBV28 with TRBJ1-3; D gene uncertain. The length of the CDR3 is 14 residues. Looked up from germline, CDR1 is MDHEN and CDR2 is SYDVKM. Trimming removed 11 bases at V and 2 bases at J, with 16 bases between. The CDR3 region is CAGGRGNPGNTIYF. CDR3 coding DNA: TGTGCCGGAGGGCGGGGAAACCCTGGAAACACCATATATTTT. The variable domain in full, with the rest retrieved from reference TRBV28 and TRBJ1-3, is DVKVTQSSRYLVKRTGEKVFLECVQDMDHENMFWYRQDPGLGLRLIYFSYDVKMKEKGDIPEGYSVSREKKERFSLILESASTNQTSMYLCAGGRGNPGNTIYFGEGSWLTVV.

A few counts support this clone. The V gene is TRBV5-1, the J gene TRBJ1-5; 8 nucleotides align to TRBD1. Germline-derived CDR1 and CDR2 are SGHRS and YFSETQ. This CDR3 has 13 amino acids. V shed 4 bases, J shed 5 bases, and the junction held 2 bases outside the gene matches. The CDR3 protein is CASSLTGDQPQHF. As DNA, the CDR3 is TGCGCCAGCAGCCTGACAGGGGATCAGCCCCAGCATTTT. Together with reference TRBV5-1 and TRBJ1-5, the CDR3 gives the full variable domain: KAGVTQTPRYLIKTRGQQVTLSCSPISGHRSVSWYQQTPGQGLQFLFEYFSETQRNKGNFPGRFSGRQFSNSRSEMNVSTLELGDSALYLCASSLTGDQPQHFGDGTRLSIL.

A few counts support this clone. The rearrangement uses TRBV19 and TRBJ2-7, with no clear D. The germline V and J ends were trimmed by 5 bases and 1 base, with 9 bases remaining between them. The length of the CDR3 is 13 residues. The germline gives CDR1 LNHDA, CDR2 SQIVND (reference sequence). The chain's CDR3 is CASSAPRSYEQYF. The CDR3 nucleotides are TGTGCCAGTAGTGCCCCCCGGTCCTACGAGCAGTACTTC.

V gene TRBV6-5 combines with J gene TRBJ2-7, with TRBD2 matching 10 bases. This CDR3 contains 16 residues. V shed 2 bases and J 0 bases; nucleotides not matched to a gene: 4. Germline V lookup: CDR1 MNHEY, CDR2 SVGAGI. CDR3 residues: CASSYASSGSSYEQYF. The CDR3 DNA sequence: TGTGCCAGCAGTTACGCATCTAGCGGGAGCTCCTACGAGCAGTACTTC.

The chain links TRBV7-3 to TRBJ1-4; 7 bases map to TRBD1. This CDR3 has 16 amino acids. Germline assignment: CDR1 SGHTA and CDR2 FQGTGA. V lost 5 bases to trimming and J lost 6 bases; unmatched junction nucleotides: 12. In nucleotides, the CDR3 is TGTGCCAGCAGCCGGGCCCCAAGGGGGCGAGATGAAAAACTGTTTTTT. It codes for CASSRAPRGRDEKLFF.

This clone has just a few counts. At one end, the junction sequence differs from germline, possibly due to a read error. The CDR3 nucleotides are TGTGCCAGCAGGGAAGGACAGGCGGCCTATAATTCACCCCTCCACTTT. Residues: CASREGQAAYNSPLHF. This sequence joins TRBV2 and TRBJ1-6, with TRBD1 matching 7 bases. Germline loops: CDR1 SNHLY, CDR2 FYNNEI. The CDR3 extends over 16 amino acids.

CDR3 in DNA: TGTGCCAGCAGGCCCTCGACTAGCGGGAGACCCTACGAGCAGTACTTC. This sequence encodes CASRPSTSGRPYEQYF. The chain links TRBV28 to TRBJ2-7, with 12 positions matching TRBD2. The CDR3 consists of 16 residues. The J segment lost 2 bases and the V segment lost 6 bases, leaving 8 bases of the junction unmatched. CDR1 MDHEN and CDR2 SYDVKM come from the germline V gene.

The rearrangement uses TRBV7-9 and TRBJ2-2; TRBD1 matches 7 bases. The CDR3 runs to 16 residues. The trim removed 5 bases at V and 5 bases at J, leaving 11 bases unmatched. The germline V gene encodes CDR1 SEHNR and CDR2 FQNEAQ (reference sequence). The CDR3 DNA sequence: TGTGCCAGCAGCAGACAGGGTGGGGCGAGGACCGGGGAGCTGTTTTTT. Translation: CASSRQGGARTGELFF. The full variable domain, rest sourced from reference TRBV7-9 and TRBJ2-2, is DTGVSQNPRHKITKRGQNVTFRCDPISEHNRLYWYRQTLGQGPEFLTYFQNEAQLEKSRLLSDRFSAERPKGSFSTLEIQRTEQGDSAMYLCASSRQGGARTGELFFGEGSRLTVL.

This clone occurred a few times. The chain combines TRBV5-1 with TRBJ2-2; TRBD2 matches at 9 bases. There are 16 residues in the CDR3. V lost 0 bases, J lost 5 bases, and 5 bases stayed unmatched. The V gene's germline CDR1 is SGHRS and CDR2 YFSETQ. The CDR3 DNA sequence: TGCGCCAGCAGCTTGGGACTAGCGGCGCGAACCGGGGAGCTGTTTTTT. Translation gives CASSLGLAARTGELFF.

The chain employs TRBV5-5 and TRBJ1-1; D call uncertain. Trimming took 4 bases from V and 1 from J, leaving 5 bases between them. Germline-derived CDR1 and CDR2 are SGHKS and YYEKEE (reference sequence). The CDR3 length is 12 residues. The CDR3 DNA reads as TGTGCCAGCAGCCCCTGGAACACTGAAGCTTTCTTT. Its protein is CASSPWNTEAFF. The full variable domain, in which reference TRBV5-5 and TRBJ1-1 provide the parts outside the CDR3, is DAGVTQSPTHLIKTRGQQVTLRCSPISGHKSVSWYQQVLGQGPQFIFQYYEKEERGRGNFPDRFSARQFPNYSSELNVNALLLGDSALYLCASSPWNTEAFFGQGTRLTVV.

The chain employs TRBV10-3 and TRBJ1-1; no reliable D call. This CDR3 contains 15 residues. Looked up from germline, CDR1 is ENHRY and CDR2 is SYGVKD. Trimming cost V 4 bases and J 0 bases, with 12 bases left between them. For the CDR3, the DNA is TGTGCCATCAGTGCAGAGGGTATGGTGAACACTGAAGCTTTCTTT. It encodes CAISAEGMVNTEAFF.

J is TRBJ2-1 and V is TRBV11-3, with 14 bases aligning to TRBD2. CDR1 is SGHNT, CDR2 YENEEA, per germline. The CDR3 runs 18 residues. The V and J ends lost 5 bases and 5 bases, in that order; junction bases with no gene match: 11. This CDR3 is CASSRGLAGAIGHNEQFF. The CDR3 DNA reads TGTGCCAGCAGCAGGGGACTAGCGGGAGCTATAGGACACAATGAGCAGTTCTTC.

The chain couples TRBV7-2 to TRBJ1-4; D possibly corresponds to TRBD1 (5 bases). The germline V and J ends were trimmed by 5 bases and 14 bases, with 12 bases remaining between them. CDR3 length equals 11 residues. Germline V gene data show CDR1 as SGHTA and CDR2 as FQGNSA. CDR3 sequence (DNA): TGTGCCAGCAGCAGCGGGACTCAGCTGTTTTTT. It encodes CASSSGTQLFF.

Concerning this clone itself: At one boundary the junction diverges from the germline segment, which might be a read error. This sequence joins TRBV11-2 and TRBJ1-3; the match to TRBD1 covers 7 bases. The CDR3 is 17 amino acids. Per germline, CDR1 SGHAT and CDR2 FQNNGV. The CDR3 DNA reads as TGTGCCAGCAGCCTAGACAGGGCGGCTATCTCTGGAAACACCATATATTTT. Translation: CASSLDRAAISGNTIYF.

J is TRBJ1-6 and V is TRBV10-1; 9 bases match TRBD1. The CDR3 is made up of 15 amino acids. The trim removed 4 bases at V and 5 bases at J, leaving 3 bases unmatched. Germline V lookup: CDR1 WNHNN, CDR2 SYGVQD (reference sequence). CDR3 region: CASSVGDRDNSPLHF. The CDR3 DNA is TGCGCCAGCAGTGTCGGGGACAGGGATAATTCACCCCTCCACTTT.

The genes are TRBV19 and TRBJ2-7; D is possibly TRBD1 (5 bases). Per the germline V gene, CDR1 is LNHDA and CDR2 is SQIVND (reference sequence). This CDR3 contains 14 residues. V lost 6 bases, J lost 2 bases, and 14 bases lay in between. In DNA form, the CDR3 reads TGTGCCAGTAGCAAGACAGCAGACACCTACGAGCAGTACTTC. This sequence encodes CASSKTADTYEQYF.

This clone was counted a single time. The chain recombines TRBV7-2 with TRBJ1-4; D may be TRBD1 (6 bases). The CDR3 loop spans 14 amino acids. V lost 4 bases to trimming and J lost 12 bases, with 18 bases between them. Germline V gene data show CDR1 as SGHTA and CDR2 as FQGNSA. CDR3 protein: CASSSRGSLGELFF. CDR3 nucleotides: TGTGCCAGCAGCTCAAGGGGGTCCCTTGGGGAACTGTTTTTT. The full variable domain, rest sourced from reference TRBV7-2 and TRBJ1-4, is GAGVSQSPSNKVTEKGKDVELRCDPISGHTALYWYRQSLGQGLEFLIYFQGNSAPDKSGLPSDRFSAERTGGSVSTLTIQRTQQEDSAVYLCASSSRGSLGELFFGSGTQLSVL.